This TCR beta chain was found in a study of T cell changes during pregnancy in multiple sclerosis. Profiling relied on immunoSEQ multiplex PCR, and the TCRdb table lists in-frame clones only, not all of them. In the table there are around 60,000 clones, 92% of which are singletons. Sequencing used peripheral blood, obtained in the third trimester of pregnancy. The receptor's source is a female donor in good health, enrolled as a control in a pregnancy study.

The CDR3: CASSHRNEQFF. The CDR3 region has the DNA TGCGCCAGCAGTCACAGGAATGAGCAGTTCTTC. The chain has TRBV10-2 and TRBJ2-1; TRBD1 is a possible D gene (5 bases). The germline V gene encodes CDR1 WSHSY and CDR2 SAAADI. The CDR3 consists of 11 residues. V lost 5 bases, J lost 7 bases, and 6 bases lay in between.